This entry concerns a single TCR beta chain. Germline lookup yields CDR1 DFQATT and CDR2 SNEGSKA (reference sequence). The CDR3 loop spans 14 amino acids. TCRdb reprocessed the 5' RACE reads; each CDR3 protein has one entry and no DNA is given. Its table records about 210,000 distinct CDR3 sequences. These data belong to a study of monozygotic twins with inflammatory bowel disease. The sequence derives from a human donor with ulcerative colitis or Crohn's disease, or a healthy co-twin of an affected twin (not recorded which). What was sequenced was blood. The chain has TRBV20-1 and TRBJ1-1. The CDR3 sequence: CSARVSGWNTEAFF.